This TCR beta chain is drawn from a study of T cells in Graves' hyperthyroidism and ophthalmopathy. This CDR3 comprises 16 residues. Germline CDR1 ENHRY, CDR2 SYGVKD. Together with thyroid ultrasound, orbital computed tomography, serum thyroxine and TRAb, clinical symptoms were used for diagnoses. Only a few counts were recorded for this clonotype. No antigen is known for it. One end of the junction varies from germline; a read error may be responsible. Regarding the study as a whole: A median 6.5 months before onset, the model predicted ophthalmopathy. The authors' 13 V-J model separated ophthalmopathy from stable hyperthyroidism.

Amplification of TCR beta CDR3 regions was performed using RNA transcripts as template. Initially, a first-round RT-PCR of the TCR CDR3 employed the HTBI primer set. One entry per CDR3 protein results from TCRdb running MiXCR on the multiplex PCR reads. The table lists about 560,000 distinct CDR3 sequences, roughly 50% of them singletons. This sequence joins TRBV10-3 and TRBJ2-6; D tentatively reads TRBD1 or TRBD2 (6 bases each). This receptor was obtained from a woman aged 18-35 years with Graves' hyperthyroidism. Sequenced input: peripheral blood or thyroid tissue (not recorded which). The CDR3 protein is CASSALGGGGANVLTF. The CDR3 nucleotides read TGTGCCAGCAGTGCCCTGGGGGGCGGTGGGGCCAACGTCCTGACTTTC.